A selection of T cell receptor beta chains follows, all from one sample in a study of blood T cell repertoires in COVID-19. Sequenced by immunoSEQ multiplex PCR; TCRdb stores in-frame clones only, minus some. The sample holds 200,000 to 250,000 clones, 88% seen once. The sequenced sample consisted of PBMCs or T cells enriched from blood (not recorded which). The receptors were gathered from a woman aged 30 to 39 who had recovered from COVID-19. Each CDR3 is given with its conserved first and last residue. Fields, in order: D gene, V gene, J gene, CDR3 protein. A D gene is named only where the DNA matches it firmly.

d_call: TRBD2
v_call: TRBV7-3
j_call: TRBJ2-1
cdr3_aa: CASSSVLAGGYNEQFF

d_call: -
v_call: TRBV19
j_call: TRBJ2-3
cdr3_aa: CASTPPGDTQYF

d_call: -
v_call: TRBV4-1
j_call: TRBJ2-2
cdr3_aa: CASSLLTGELFF

d_call: -
v_call: TRBV11-3
j_call: TRBJ2-1
cdr3_aa: CASSQQGSHEQFF

d_call: -
v_call: TRBV7-3
j_call: TRBJ2-3
cdr3_aa: CASSLRTSTDTQYF

d_call: TRBD2
v_call: TRBV18
j_call: TRBJ2-3
cdr3_aa: CASSPRRTSGGALTDTQYF

d_call: -
v_call: TRBV11-3
j_call: TRBJ2-2
cdr3_aa: CASSPGHHLANTGELFF

d_call: -
v_call: TRBV5-1
j_call: TRBJ2-3
cdr3_aa: CASRGGADTQYF

d_call: -
v_call: TRBV19
j_call: TRBJ1-6
cdr3_aa: CASSWGPARVPNSPLHF

d_call: TRBD1
v_call: TRBV2
j_call: TRBJ2-6
cdr3_aa: CASSTRQGSGANVLTF

d_call: TRBD1
v_call: TRBV7-6
j_call: TRBJ1-1
cdr3_aa: CASSLANRGTEAFF

d_call: TRBD1
v_call: TRBV7-9
j_call: TRBJ2-7
cdr3_aa: CASSSGTGKTYEQYF

d_call: -
v_call: TRBV6-1
j_call: TRBJ2-1
cdr3_aa: CASSEVGTQRPFF

d_call: TRBD1
v_call: TRBV5-1
j_call: TRBJ2-2
cdr3_aa: CASRQGDTGELFF

d_call: TRBD1
v_call: TRBV6-5
j_call: TRBJ1-2
cdr3_aa: CASRETGGLGGYTF

d_call: -
v_call: TRBV18
j_call: TRBJ1-4
cdr3_aa: CASSIGTTTNEKLFF

d_call: TRBD1
v_call: TRBV6-5
j_call: TRBJ1-2
cdr3_aa: CASSRDRVLHGYTF

d_call: TRBD1
v_call: TRBV18
j_call: TRBJ1-2
cdr3_aa: CASSPTTGDYTF

d_call: -
v_call: TRBV5-1
j_call: TRBJ2-3
cdr3_aa: CASSLIVGARYTQYF

d_call: -
v_call: TRBV11-1
j_call: TRBJ1-1
cdr3_aa: CASSLRHGGEAFF

d_call: TRBD1
v_call: TRBV15
j_call: TRBJ1-2
cdr3_aa: CATSKTGVSYGYTF

d_call: TRBD1
v_call: TRBV7-2
j_call: TRBJ1-6
cdr3_aa: CASSRPPGQGSPPLHF

d_call: -
v_call: TRBV11-2
j_call: TRBJ2-7
cdr3_aa: CASSLAPHGTDYEQYF

d_call: TRBD1
v_call: TRBV5-6
j_call: TRBJ1-6
cdr3_aa: CASSSRGTNSPLHF

d_call: -
v_call: TRBV6-2/TRBV6-3
j_call: TRBJ2-3
cdr3_aa: CASSFGGGSGDTQYF

d_call: -
v_call: TRBV6-4
j_call: TRBJ2-1
cdr3_aa: CASSEAMGTYNEQFF

d_call: TRBD2
v_call: TRBV7-2
j_call: TRBJ2-1
cdr3_aa: CASSYLAGAGDEQFF

d_call: TRBD2
v_call: TRBV27
j_call: TRBJ2-5
cdr3_aa: CASSLRLAGVETQYF